The 6 T cell receptor beta chains listed next were all sequenced from one sample in a study of T cell responses to AZD1222 COVID-19 vaccine. Only in-frame clones appear in the TCRdb table, and some are missing; sequencing was by immunoSEQ multiplex PCR. The table lists roughly 100,000 clones, roughly nine tenths of them singletons. This specimen consisted of peripheral blood, obtained 28 days after the second AZD1222 dose. The source of these receptors is an adult who received the AZD1222 COVID-19 vaccine.

The chain is built from TRBV19 and TRBJ1-2; D perhaps matches TRBD1 (5 bases). V was cut by 6 bases and J by 0 bases, with 11 bases left in between. The CDR3 contains 14 residues. The V gene's germline CDR1 is LNHDA and CDR2 SQIVND (reference sequence). CDR3 amino acids: CASSQGRTNYGYTF. CDR3 bases: TGTGCCAGTAGCCAGGGACGGACTAACTATGGCTACACCTTC.

V and J are TRBV28 and TRBJ2-1; 8 positions agree with TRBD1. Trimming at V came to 8 bases and at J to 6 bases, leaving 12 bases not matched to a gene. The CDR3 sequence is 15 residues long. CDR1 MDHEN and CDR2 SYDVKM come from the germline V gene. DNA of the CDR3: TGTGCCAGCCGGGGGTCAGGGGGCCTGGGCAATGAGCAGTTCTTC. The encoded protein is CASRGSGGLGNEQFF.

This chain links TRBV2 with TRBJ1-6; TRBD1 agrees at 10 bases. The CDR3 is made up of 12 amino acids. Germline CDR1 SNHLY, CDR2 FYNNEI. V was clipped by 9 bases and J by 7 bases; unmatched bases: 0. The DNA of the CDR3 is TGTGCCAGGGGACAGGGGAATTCACCCCTCCACTTT. This translates into CARGQGNSPLHF.

This rearrangement joins TRBV12-3 or TRBV12-4 to TRBJ2-1; D not certain. The V end lost 5 bases, the J end lost 9 bases, and 8 bases lay between the germline ends. This CDR3 is built from 11 residues. CDR3 region: CASSPASEQFF. The CDR3 coding sequence is TGTGCCAGCAGTCCGGCCTCTGAGCAGTTCTTC.

Worth noting for this clone: The same CDR3 is also encoded by other DNA sequences in this sample. The chain joins TRBV28 to TRBJ2-1; 11 nucleotides align to TRBD2. CDR1 and CDR2 from the germline V gene are MDHEN and SYDVKM. With 5 bases clipped from V and 4 bases from J, the junction kept 7 bases outside the gene matches. This CDR3 has 16 amino acids. CDR3 in DNA: TGTGCCAGCAGTCCGCGGACTAGCGGGTTTTACAATGAGCAGTTCTTC. This translates into CASSPRTSGFYNEQFF.

The chain recombines TRBV15 with TRBJ1-5; TRBD1 is a possible D gene (6 bases). Germline CDR1 and CDR2: LNHNV and YYDKDF (reference sequence). V shed 0 bases and J shed 6 bases, with 12 bases lying between them. The CDR3 length is 15 residues. CDR3 residues: CATSRDRGLIQPQHF. As DNA, the CDR3 is TGTGCCACCAGCAGAGATCGGGGGCTGATTCAGCCCCAGCATTTT.